One and the same sample provided the 3 T cell receptor beta chains below, sequenced in a study of Ad26.COV2.S vaccination and SARS-CoV-2 variants. Only in-frame clones appear in the TCRdb table, and some are missing; sequencing was by immunoSEQ multiplex PCR. The data show 440,000 or so clones, 80% to 95% seen once. The treatment was: 15 to 20 received Ad26.COV2.S at low or high dose, single or two shots; several received placebo; per-sample allocation not given. Collection of samples fell on day 63 after the first vaccine or placebo injection. This material consisted of peripheral blood, taken in a trial of Ad26.COV2.S vaccine versus placebo. All receptors come from a person between 18 and 59 years old who received the Ad26.COV2.S COVID-19 vaccine or a placebo.

The V gene is TRBV5-1, the J gene TRBJ2-7, with D perhaps matching TRBD1 or TRBD2 (5 bases each). Germline V gives CDR1 SGHRS, CDR2 YFSETQ. The V end was cut by 0 bases, the J end by 7 bases, with 14 bases between. This CDR3 has 14 residues. CDR3 in amino acids: CASSLDGASGEQYF. Here the CDR3 DNA reads TGCGCCAGCAGCTTGGACGGGGCGTCGGGAGAGCAGTACTTC.

The V gene is TRBV19, the J gene TRBJ1-2; the match to TRBD1 covers 7 bases. Germline CDR1 reads LNHDA; CDR2 reads SQIVND (reference sequence). CDR3 length: 14 amino acids. Trimming at V came to 5 bases and at J to 8 bases, leaving 11 bases not matched to a gene. CDR3 residues: CASSAGTAEGGYTF. The DNA for the CDR3 is TGTGCCAGTAGTGCCGGGACAGCTGAAGGAGGCTACACCTTC.

The chain links TRBV25-1 to TRBJ2-1, with TRBD2 matching over 7 bases. After removal of 3 bases from V and 2 bases from J, the junction contained 7 bases not matched to a gene. Germline values: CDR1 MGHDK, CDR2 SYGVNS. CDR3 length: 16 residues. CDR3 region: CASSEEAGLTYNEQFF. In nucleotides, the CDR3 is TGTGCCAGCAGTGAGGAAGCGGGGTTAACCTACAATGAGCAGTTCTTC.